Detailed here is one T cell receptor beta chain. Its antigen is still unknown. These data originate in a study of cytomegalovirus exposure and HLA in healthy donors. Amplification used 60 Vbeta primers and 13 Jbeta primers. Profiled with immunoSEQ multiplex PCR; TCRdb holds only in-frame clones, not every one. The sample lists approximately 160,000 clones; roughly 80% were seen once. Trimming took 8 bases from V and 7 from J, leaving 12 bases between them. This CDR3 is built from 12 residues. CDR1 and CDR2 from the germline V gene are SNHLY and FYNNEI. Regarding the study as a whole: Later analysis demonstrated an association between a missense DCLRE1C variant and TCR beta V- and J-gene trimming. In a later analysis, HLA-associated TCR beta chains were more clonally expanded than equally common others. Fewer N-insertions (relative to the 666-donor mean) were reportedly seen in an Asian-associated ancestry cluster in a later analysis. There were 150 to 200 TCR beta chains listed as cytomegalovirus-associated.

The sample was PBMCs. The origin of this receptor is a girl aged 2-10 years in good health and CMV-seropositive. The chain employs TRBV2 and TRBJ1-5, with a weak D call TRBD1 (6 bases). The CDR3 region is CASDGGGQPQHF. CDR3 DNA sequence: TGTGCCAGCGACGGGGGGGGCCAGCCCCAGCATTTT. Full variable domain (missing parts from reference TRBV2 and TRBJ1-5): EPEVTQTPSHQVTQMGQEVILRCVPISNHLYFYWYRQILGQKVEFLVSFYNNEISEKSEIFDDQFSVERPDGSNFTLKIRSTKLEDSAMYFCASDGGGQPQHFGDGTRLSIL.